The 29 T cell receptor beta chains listed next were all sequenced from one sample in a study of blood T cells in healthy people across ages. A second PCR, run for roughly 7 to 12 cycles, used a sample-barcoded 5' primer plus a J-beta primer mix. Via MiXCR, TCRdb re-called the 5' RACE reads, giving one row per CDR3 protein. This sample carries hundreds of thousands of distinct CDR3 sequences, 58% of them seen once, and the ten largest clones take approximately 21%. Sequences were obtained from blood. The receptors were sampled from a man aged 30-40 years in good health.

The chain recombines TRBV27 with TRBJ1-2; 12 bases fit TRBD1. The V gene end was trimmed by 8 bases and the J gene end by 5 bases; junction bases not matched to a gene: 9. CDR1 is MNHEY, CDR2 SMNVEV, per germline (reference sequence). The CDR3 covers 15 residues. CDR3 sequence reads: CASAGQGATKYGYTF. DNA of the CDR3: TGTGCCAGCGCGGGACAGGGGGCGACGAAGTATGGCTACACCTTC.

This chain uses TRBV5-1 with TRBJ2-7; D gene ambiguous. CDR1 is SGHRS and CDR2 is YFSETQ in the germline V gene. V lost 4 bases, J lost 12 bases, and 20 bases lay in between. CDR3 length: 13 amino acids. Here the CDR3 DNA reads TGCGCCAGCAGCGAATATACGACGGGTCGTGCGTACTTC. The encoded protein is CASSEYTTGRAYF.

This clonotype was counted a few times. This sequence joins TRBV27 and TRBJ2-5; D might be TRBD1 or TRBD2, each matching 7 bases. The CDR3 loop spans 15 amino acids. Trimming removed 5 bases from V and 7 bases from J, with 20 bases in between. Germline values: CDR1 MNHEY, CDR2 SMNVEV (reference sequence). The CDR3 region is CASSPEQGRGWTQYF. The CDR3 coding sequence is TGTGCCAGCAGTCCCGAACAGGGGAGGGGATGGACCCAGTACTTC.

V is TRBV29-1 and J is TRBJ1-2; 9 bases match TRBD1. The CDR3 is made up of 12 amino acids. The germline gives CDR1 SQVTM, CDR2 ANQGSEA. V was clipped by 5 bases and J by 8 bases; unmatched bases: 6. This CDR3 reads CSVRTGVEGYTF. As DNA, the CDR3 is TGCAGCGTTAGGACAGGGGTGGAGGGCTACACCTTC.

As for this clonotype: The junction departs from germline at one end; a sequencing error may be responsible. This sequence joins TRBV7-7 and TRBJ2-5; D tentatively fits TRBD1 or TRBD2 (5 bases each). The CDR3 is 13 residues long. CDR1 SSHAT and CDR2 FNYEAQ come from the germline V gene (reference sequence). The CDR3 coding sequence is TGTGCTAGCAGCTTAGACGGGGACGAGACCCAGTACTTC. This codes for CASSLDGDETQYF.

The chain joins TRBV3-1 to TRBJ2-5; 9 bases map to TRBD2. CDR1 LGHDT and CDR2 YNNKEL come from the germline V gene (reference sequence). V lost 0 bases to trimming and J lost 1 base; unmatched junction nucleotides: 3. This CDR3 is 16 amino acids long. In DNA, the CDR3 is TGTGCCAGCAGCCAAGATCCTAGCGGGACCCAAGAGACCCAGTACTTC. Protein sequence: CASSQDPSGTQETQYF.

This clonotype was found many times. A junction boundary mismatches the germline segment, possibly from a read error. This chain links TRBV5-1 with TRBJ1-1; unclear D gene. The CDR3 extends over 12 amino acids. CDR1 is SGHRS and CDR2 is YFSETQ in the germline V gene. CDR3 residues: CASSFGNTEAFF. In DNA form, the CDR3 reads TGTGCCAGCAGCTTTGGGAACACTGAAGCTTTCTTT.

The rearrangement links TRBV28 to TRBJ1-2; TRBD1 is a possible D gene (5 bases). The germline V gene encodes CDR1 MDHEN and CDR2 SYDVKM. This CDR3 region has 14 residues. V was shortened by 6 bases and J by 4 bases, with 15 bases between the two germline ends. The CDR3, as DNA: TGTGCCAGCAGAACCTCCGGGACTGCCTATGGCTACACCTTC. It encodes CASRTSGTAYGYTF.

V usage is TRBV20-1 and J usage is TRBJ1-5, with D uncertain. The CDR3 runs to 14 residues. Germline V gives CDR1 DFQATT, CDR2 SNEGSKA (reference sequence). Trimming removed 7 bases from V and 0 bases from J, with 13 bases in between. CDR3 region: CSVEGPYSNQPQHF. The CDR3 DNA is TGCAGTGTAGAGGGTCCGTATAGCAATCAGCCCCAGCATTTT.

The chain employs TRBV20-1 and TRBJ2-5, with a weak D call TRBD1 (6 bases). Germline-derived CDR1 and CDR2 are DFQATT and SNEGSKA (reference sequence). V lost 5 bases, J lost 5 bases, and 15 bases lay in between. The CDR3 is 13 amino acids. The CDR3 reads CSAGPGASETQYF. The CDR3 DNA reads as TGCAGTGCTGGACCAGGGGCATCGGAGACCCAGTACTTC.

This rearrangement joins TRBV20-1 to TRBJ2-3; 8 bases are shared with TRBD1. The V segment lost 6 bases and the J segment 2 bases; nucleotides outside the gene matches: 10. The CDR3 consists of 15 residues. CDR1 DFQATT and CDR2 SNEGSKA come from the germline V gene (reference sequence). The CDR3 DNA sequence: TGCAGTGCCTGGAGCCGGGACAGGAACACAGATACGCAGTATTTT. This codes for CSAWSRDRNTDTQYF.

Only a few counts were recorded for this clonotype. The V gene is TRBV12-3 or TRBV12-4, the J gene TRBJ2-3, with 12 bases lining up with TRBD2. Losses at the gene ends were 9 bases for V and 5 bases for J; bases not matched to a gene: 9. CDR3 length: 15 amino acids. The CDR3 here is CASSPSGGAGDTQYF. The CDR3 nucleotides are TGTGCCAGTTCTCCTAGCGGGGGGGCTGGAGATACGCAGTATTTT.

This clonotype was seen more than once but under ten times. The chain employs TRBV20-1 and TRBJ2-7, with a weak D call TRBD2 (5 bases). The last part of the DNA fits TRBJ2-5 better; the J call may be wrong. The CDR3 contains 14 residues. The germline CDR1 and CDR2 sequences are DFQATT and SNEGSKA (reference sequence). This CDR3 reads CSAGDGLSGETQYF. CDR3 sequence (DNA): TGCAGTGCTGGGGATGGACTCTCCGGTGAGACCCAGTACTTC.

V gene TRBV2 combines with J gene TRBJ2-7; D call uncertain. Trimming took 7 bases from V and 2 from J, leaving 12 bases between them. In germline, CDR1 is SNHLY, CDR2 FYNNEI. The CDR3 runs 13 residues. The CDR3 is CASTTGLAYEQYF. CDR3 coding DNA: TGTGCCAGCACGACGGGCCTTGCCTACGAGCAGTACTTC.

CDR3 amino acids: CASSWGLAGNEQFF. CDR3 DNA sequence: TGTGCCAGCAGTTGGGGTCTAGCGGGCAATGAGCAGTTCTTC. V gene TRBV27 combines with J gene TRBJ2-1; TRBD2 matches at 8 bases. CDR1 and CDR2 from the germline V gene are MNHEY and SMNVEV (reference sequence). J lost 6 bases, V lost 4 bases, and 5 bases had no gene match. The CDR3 covers 14 residues.

This sequence joins TRBV7-9 and TRBJ2-7; 8 bases line up with TRBD2. Trimming at V came to 9 bases and at J to 4 bases, leaving 8 bases not matched to a gene. The CDR3 runs 13 residues. Per the germline V gene, CDR1 is SEHNR and CDR2 is FQNEAQ (reference sequence). This CDR3 is CASSGTRKYEQYF. CDR3 in DNA: TGTGCCAGTAGCGGGACTAGGAAATACGAGCAGTACTTC.

This chain links TRBV20-1 with TRBJ2-1; 7 nucleotides match TRBD2. The trim removed 4 bases at V and 9 bases at J, leaving 9 bases unmatched. The CDR3 is 13 amino acids. The germline CDR1 and CDR2 sequences are DFQATT and SNEGSKA (reference sequence). This CDR3 is CSANDITGGEQFF. In DNA, the CDR3 is TGCAGTGCTAATGACATCACGGGAGGTGAGCAGTTCTTC.

The chain employs TRBV29-1 and TRBJ1-4; D uncertain. Trimming stripped 3 bases from V and 4 bases from J, with 18 bases between. Germline V CDR1 and CDR2: SQVTM, ANQGSEA. The CDR3 sequence is 16 residues long. The CDR3 DNA is TGCAGCGTTGATAAGGCCTTTGGATCTGATAATGAAAAACTGTTTTTT. As protein: CSVDKAFGSDNEKLFF.

Only one count was recorded for this clonotype. The gene calls are TRBV21-1 and TRBJ2-7; the table names TRBD1, a call not compared with the DNA. TRBV21-1 is tagged as a pseudogene. The CDR3 runs 16 residues. CDR3 sequence reads: CASNPTDGGRNYEQYF. Here the CDR3 DNA reads TGTGCCAGCAACCCCACCGACGGGGGTCGCAACTACGAGCAGTACTTC.

This clonotype showed up just a few times. The V and J genes are TRBV7-2 and TRBJ2-1; 7 bases align to TRBD2. There are 15 residues in the CDR3. Germline values: CDR1 SGHTA, CDR2 FQGNSA. V shed 5 bases, J shed 4 bases, and the junction held 8 bases outside the gene matches. The CDR3 region is CASSPGASGYNEQFF. The CDR3 bases are TGTGCCAGCAGCCCTGGGGCTAGCGGATACAATGAGCAGTTCTTC.

This clonotype was counted only a few times. The rearrangement uses TRBV20-1 and TRBJ2-7; 7 bases align to TRBD1. The J call is doubtful: the DNA matches TRBJ2-5 better. The CDR3 is 12 amino acids. CDR1 DFQATT and CDR2 SNEGSKA come from the germline V gene (reference sequence). The CDR3 reads CSPHRGGETQYF. In nucleotides, the CDR3 is TGCAGCCCCCACAGGGGTGGGGAGACCCAGTACTTC.

This clonotype has only a few counts. V gene TRBV5-1 combines with J gene TRBJ2-7, with TRBD1 matching 10 bases. Germline loops: CDR1 SGHRS, CDR2 YFSETQ. CDR3 length: 17 residues. V lost 1 base and J lost 5; bases outside the gene matches: 12. The CDR3 DNA reads TGCGCCAGCAGCTTGAGGACAGGGGGATCTATTATCGACGAGCAGTACTTC. Its protein product is CASSLRTGGSIIDEQYF.

The V call is TRBV5-1, the J call TRBJ2-6, with D tentatively TRBD2 (5 bases). This CDR3 region has 16 residues. The germline CDR1 and CDR2 sequences are SGHRS and YFSETQ. Trimming took 5 bases from V and 0 from J, leaving 12 bases between them. The CDR3 bases are TGCGCCAGCAGTCATACCGGAGGCTCTGGGGCCAACGTCCTGACTTTC. It translates to CASSHTGGSGANVLTF.

CDR3 sequence: CSADEGNYGYTF. In nucleotides, the CDR3 is TGCAGTGCTGATGAGGGCAACTATGGCTACACCTTC. V usage is TRBV20-1 and J usage is TRBJ1-2; no definite D call. This CDR3 comprises 12 residues. Trimming removed 5 bases from V and 2 bases from J, with 9 bases in between. CDR1 and CDR2 from the germline V gene are DFQATT and SNEGSKA (reference sequence).

This clonotype has just one count. The CDR3 is CASSRDVHEQYF. Written as DNA, the CDR3 is TGTGCCAGCAGCCGGGACGTGCACGAGCAGTACTTC. The chain joins TRBV7-9 to TRBJ2-7; the D gene could be TRBD1 or TRBD2 (5 bases each). The V end was cut by 5 bases, the J end by 5 bases, with 10 bases between. The CDR3 length is 12 residues. CDR1 is SEHNR and CDR2 is FQNEAQ in the germline V gene (reference sequence).

The J gene is TRBJ2-1, the V gene TRBV5-4, with 10 bases lining up with TRBD1. The ends lost 3 bases at V and 6 bases at J; junction bases unmatched: 6. CDR3 length equals 15 residues. Germline loops: CDR1 SGHNT, CDR2 YYREEE (reference sequence). CDR3 bases: TGTGCCAGCAGCTGGTATCGGACAGGGGGCAATGAGCAGTTCTTC. Amino acids: CASSWYRTGGNEQFF. Supplemented by reference TRBV5-4 and TRBJ2-1, the full variable domain reads ETGVTQSPTHLIKTRGQQVTLRCSSQSGHNTVSWYQQALGQGPQFIFQYYREEENGRGNFPPRFSGLQFPNYSSELNVNALELDDSALYLCASSWYRTGGNEQFFGPGTRLTVL.

The chain employs TRBV24-1 and TRBJ2-4, with D perhaps given as TRBD1 or TRBD2 (5 bases each). This CDR3 has 16 amino acids. Between the trimmed V and J ends, which lost 2 bases and 5 bases, there was a span of 15 bases. CDR1 and CDR2 (germline): KGHDR, SFDVKD. The CDR3 protein is CATSDSAGTLENIQYF. In nucleotides, the CDR3 is TGTGCCACCAGTGATTCCGCCGGGACGCTGGAAAACATTCAGTACTTC.

The chain joins TRBV12-3 or TRBV12-4 to TRBJ1-2, with D possibly being TRBD1 (6 bases). Trimming took off 5 bases at V and 2 bases at J, with 12 bases between the two ends. The CDR3 length is 14 residues. Here the CDR3 reads CASSRGGSNYGYTF. DNA of the CDR3: TGTGCCAGCAGTAGGGGGGGCAGCAACTATGGCTACACCTTC.

The rearrangement uses TRBV7-9 and TRBJ2-1, with 7 bases matching TRBD1. CDR3 length: 15 residues. The germline V gene has CDR1 SEHNR and CDR2 FQNEAQ (reference sequence). Trimming at V came to 5 bases and at J to 6 bases, leaving 10 bases not matched to a gene. This chain's CDR3 is CASSAKGAGGNEQFF. DNA for the CDR3: TGTGCCAGCAGCGCGAAGGGGGCAGGAGGCAATGAGCAGTTCTTC. Full variable domain (outside the CDR3, taken from reference TRBV7-9 and TRBJ2-1): DTGVSQNPRHKITKRGQNVTFRCDPISEHNRLYWYRQTLGQGPEFLTYFQNEAQLEKSRLLSDRFSAERPKGSFSTLEIQRTEQGDSAMYLCASSAKGAGGNEQFFGPGTRLTVL.